This T cell receptor (beta chain) was documented in a study of blood T cell repertoires in COVID-19. In the study overall: Donors in the United States, Italy and Spain gave samples during acute or convalescent COVID-19. PBMCs, B-cell-depleted T cells, or T cells provided the cDNA or gDNA that made up the material.

The authors' processing: Estimated nucleated cell counts came from reference gene primer amplification. Assay used: immunoSEQ multiplex PCR; TCRdb lists only in-frame clones, some missing. That table furnishes V, J and clone size, whereas the DNA furnished D and trimming. The data contain fewer than 350,000 clones, around four fifths of them singletons. V gave up 4 bases and J gave up 8 bases; unmatched junction bases: 11. The V gene's germline CDR1 is SGHRS and CDR2 YFSETQ. This CDR3 comprises 14 residues. This TCR was recovered from a woman aged 45-65 years with active or convalescent COVID-19. The chain carries TRBV5-1 and TRBJ1-2; 7 positions match TRBD1. The sequenced sample was peripheral blood. CDR3 coding DNA: TGCGCCAGCAGCCCGTCGACAGGGCGGGAAGGCTACACCTTC. Protein: CASSPSTGREGYTF.